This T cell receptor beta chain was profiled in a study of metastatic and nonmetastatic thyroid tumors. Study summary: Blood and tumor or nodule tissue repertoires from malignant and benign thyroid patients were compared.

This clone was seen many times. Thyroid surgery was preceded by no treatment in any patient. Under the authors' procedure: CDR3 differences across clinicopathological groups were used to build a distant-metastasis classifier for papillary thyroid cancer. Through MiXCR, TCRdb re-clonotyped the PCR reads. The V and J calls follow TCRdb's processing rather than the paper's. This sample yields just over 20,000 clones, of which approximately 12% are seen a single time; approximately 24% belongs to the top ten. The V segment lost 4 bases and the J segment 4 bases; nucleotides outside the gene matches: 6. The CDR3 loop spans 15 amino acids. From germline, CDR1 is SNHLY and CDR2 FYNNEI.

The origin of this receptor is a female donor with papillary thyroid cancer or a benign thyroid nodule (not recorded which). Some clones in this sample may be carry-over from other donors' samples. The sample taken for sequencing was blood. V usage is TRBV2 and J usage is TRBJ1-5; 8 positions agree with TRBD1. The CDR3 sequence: CASSVQGVRNQPQHF. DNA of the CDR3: TGTGCCAGCAGTGTACAGGGGGTGCGAAATCAGCCCCAGCATTTT.